Below, 26 T cell receptor beta chains from the same sample are listed, as sequenced in a study of response to subunit inactivated influenza vaccine (dated by TCRdb to the late 2010s). The library was obtained by RT-PCR. TCRdb shows the sequencer as Illumina HiSeq 2500. Clones were called with MiXCR by TCRdb after fastp trimmed the public reads at Q25, and only in-frame beta chains were retained. Under each unique CDR3 protein, matching rows form one entry showing the most common genes and DNA. The sample yields about 570,000 distinct CDR3 sequences; about 11% were counted once. The ten biggest clones cover approximately 11% of the sample. These sequences were also reported in another study, on T cells expressing NK-cell markers. That second publication adds: 5'RACE template switching, by which a universal primer site and unique molecular identifiers were added, was used to make TCR beta cDNA libraries.

The source material was PBMCs from blood, sampled on the day of vaccination. These receptors were taken from a man aged 45-65 years who received an inactivated influenza vaccine. Donor details come from another sample of the same person, matched by shared clones.

At least ten counts were recorded for this clonotype. The J gene is TRBJ2-2, the V gene TRBV3-1, with D hard to call. V was cut by 4 bases and J by 2 bases, with 11 bases left in between. Germline-derived CDR1 and CDR2 are LGHDT and YNNKEL (reference sequence). The CDR3 loop spans 15 amino acids. Written as DNA, the CDR3 is TGTGCCAGCAGCCCTGGGCCTCGAAACACCGGGGAGCTGTTTTTT. Its translation: CASSPGPRNTGELFF.

The chain combines TRBV2 with TRBJ2-7, with TRBD1 identical over 10 bases. The V gene end was trimmed by 3 bases and the J gene end by 4 bases; junction bases not matched to a gene: 9. The CDR3 has 16 amino acids. Looked up from germline, CDR1 is SNHLY and CDR2 is FYNNEI. CDR3 nucleotide sequence: TGTGCCAGCAGTGAGACCGGGACAGGGGTTGAGTACGAGCAGTACTTC. Translating gives CASSETGTGVEYEQYF.

The sample holds many counts of this clonotype. The chain links TRBV19 to TRBJ1-1; D is unresolved. Trimming cost V 10 bases and J 4 bases, with 19 bases left between them. The CDR3 totals 14 residues. Germline values: CDR1 LNHDA, CDR2 SQIVND (reference sequence). CDR3 region: CATSYGSSSTEAFF. In nucleotides, the CDR3 is TGTGCCACCTCTTACGGCTCTTCAAGCACTGAAGCTTTCTTT.

This clonotype appeared a few times. The chain carries TRBV12-3 or TRBV12-4 and TRBJ2-3, with 10 bases matching TRBD2. The CDR3 is made up of 15 amino acids. Trimming took 7 bases from V and 7 from J; bases not matched to a gene: 11. The CDR3 nucleotides read TGTGCCAGCACCCAAGGGGCTAGCGGGAGTTATACGCAGTATTTT. Its protein is CASTQGASGSYTQYF.

The chain couples TRBV27 to TRBJ2-7, with D tentatively TRBD1 (7 bases). The CDR3 is 13 amino acids. Germline V gives CDR1 MNHEY, CDR2 SMNVEV (reference sequence). V lost 6 bases and J 5 bases, leaving 14 bases between the germline ends. DNA of the CDR3: TGTGCCAGCAGACGGACAGGCGGGAACGAGCAGTACTTC. Amino acids: CASRRTGGNEQYF.

This chain links TRBV24-1 with TRBJ2-1; the match to TRBD1 covers 9 bases. Germline trimming cut 9 bases from V and 8 bases from J; bases unmatched to any gene: 16. From germline, CDR1 is KGHDR and CDR2 SFDVKD. This CDR3 region has 16 residues. The CDR3, as DNA: TGTGCCACCTCGGGAACACAGGGGGCTGGTATAGATGAGCAGTTCTTC. Amino acid sequence: CATSGTQGAGIDEQFF.

V is TRBV2 and J is TRBJ1-1; D may be TRBD1 (5 bases). Germline V lookup: CDR1 SNHLY, CDR2 FYNNEI. CDR3 length equals 14 residues. V lost 1 base and J lost 4, with 10 bases in between. The CDR3 reads CASSEGRRGTEAFF. The CDR3 DNA is TGTGCCAGCAGTGAAGGGAGAAGGGGCACTGAAGCTTTCTTT.

The chain combines TRBV28 with TRBJ2-1; a weak D match, TRBD1 (5 bases). This CDR3 is 15 amino acids long. V lost 5 bases, J lost 12 bases, and 23 bases lay in between. Germline-derived CDR1 and CDR2 are MDHEN and SYDVKM. In DNA, the CDR3 is TGTGCCAGCAGTACAGGACGGATGGGGCTTGTTTCGCAGTTCTTC. Protein: CASSTGRMGLVSQFF.

A few counts support this clonotype. V usage is TRBV28 and J usage is TRBJ2-4; D gene ambiguous. This CDR3 comprises 16 residues. The ends were cut back, 0 bases at V and 1 base at J, with 10 bases in the middle. The germline gives CDR1 MDHEN, CDR2 SYDVKM. CDR3 DNA sequence: TGTGCCAGCAGTTTATGGACTCGTTTGGCCAAAAACATTCAGTACTTC. Encoded protein: CASSLWTRLAKNIQYF.

This chain uses TRBV9 with TRBJ2-3; 7 bases line up with TRBD1. Germline CDR1 SGDLS, CDR2 YYNGEE. The CDR3 extends over 15 amino acids. With 0 bases clipped from V and 2 bases from J, the junction kept 3 bases outside the gene matches. Here the CDR3 DNA reads TGTGCCAGCAGCGTAGGAGGGGGCCTCACAGATACGCAGTATTTT. Translated: CASSVGGGLTDTQYF. Together with reference TRBV9 and TRBJ2-3, the CDR3 gives the full variable domain: DSGVTQTPKHLITATGQRVTLRCSPRSGDLSVYWYQQSLDQGLQFLIQYYNGEERAKGNILERFSAQQFPDLHSELNLSSLELGDSALYFCASSVGGGLTDTQYFGPGTRLTVL.

This clonotype was seen a handful of times. The chain recombines TRBV9 with TRBJ1-6; D is unresolved. Trimming cost V 0 bases and J 5 bases, with 9 bases left between them. This CDR3 region has 15 residues. The germline V gene encodes CDR1 SGDLS and CDR2 YYNGEE. Here the CDR3 reads CASSVGQVDNSPLHF. In nucleotides, the CDR3 is TGTGCCAGCAGCGTAGGGCAGGTCGATAATTCACCCCTCCACTTT.

In this sample, this clonotype turned up once. CDR3: CASSLMRYEQYF. The CDR3 region has the DNA TGTGCCAGCAGTTTGATGAGATACGAGCAGTACTTC. The chain recombines TRBV12-3 or TRBV12-4 with TRBJ2-7; no definite D call. V lost 3 bases and J lost 4, with 7 bases in between. The CDR3 extends over 12 amino acids.

This clonotype was seen ten or more times. The rearrangement links TRBV12-3 or TRBV12-4 to TRBJ2-7; the D is unclear. This CDR3 comprises 14 residues. With 3 bases removed from V and 2 bases from J, the gap between germline ends came to 11 bases. This chain's CDR3 is CASSLSSNTYEQYF. In DNA, the CDR3 is TGTGCCAGCAGTTTGAGCAGCAACACCTACGAGCAGTACTTC.

The sample holds many counts of this clonotype. J is TRBJ2-7 and V is TRBV12-3 or TRBV12-4; no firm D call. V lost 3 bases, J lost 7 bases, and 13 bases lay in between. The CDR3 has 13 amino acids. The CDR3 DNA reads as TGTGCCAGCAGTTTCATACTTCTCGGAGAGCAGTACTTC. Translation gives CASSFILLGEQYF.

This clonotype was observed a handful of times. V usage is TRBV20-1 and J usage is TRBJ1-4, with 7 bases identical to TRBD1. V was pared by 1 base and J by 8 bases, with 10 bases of the junction left unmatched. Germline V gives CDR1 DFQATT, CDR2 SNEGSKA (reference sequence). This CDR3 has 15 residues. This CDR3 is CSARATMEGAEKLFF. The CDR3 DNA is TGCAGTGCTAGAGCGACTATGGAGGGGGCAGAAAAACTGTTTTTT.

This clonotype was counted between two and nine times. J is TRBJ2-7 and V is TRBV6-1; 7 bases align to TRBD1. The junction had 2 bases not matched to a gene; V was cut back by 3 bases and J by 3 bases. The CDR3 length is 13 residues. Germline V gives CDR1 MNHNS, CDR2 SASEGT. CDR3 sequence reads: CASSDRQGYEQYF. CDR3 DNA: TGTGCCAGCAGTGACCGACAGGGCTACGAGCAGTACTTC.

This clonotype was seen once. The V gene is TRBV15, the J gene TRBJ2-3; D may be TRBD2 (7 bases). The CDR3 is 15 residues long. Germline CDR1 reads LNHNV; CDR2 reads YYDKDF (reference sequence). V was trimmed by 1 base and J by 2 bases, leaving 10 bases between them. This chain's CDR3 is CATSRGGGDTDTQYF. CDR3 coding DNA: TGTGCCACCAGCAGAGGCGGGGGCGACACAGATACGCAGTATTTT.

This clonotype has ten or more counts. This chain uses TRBV12-3 or TRBV12-4 with TRBJ2-7, with 7 positions matching TRBD1. The CDR3 spans 15 residues. The J segment lost 2 bases and the V segment lost 6 bases, leaving 10 bases of the junction unmatched. The CDR3 here is CASRPGQMITYEQYF. The CDR3, as DNA: TGTGCCAGCAGGCCGGGACAGATGATCACCTACGAGCAGTACTTC.

This clonotype was observed many times. The chain recombines TRBV4-1 with TRBJ2-5, with 9 bases lining up with TRBD2. The germline V gene encodes CDR1 MGHRA and CDR2 YSYEKL. The CDR3 is made up of 17 amino acids. V gave up 6 bases and J gave up 2 bases; unmatched junction bases: 13. The CDR3 bases are TGCGCCAGCAGAAGGTGGCTAGCGGGGATAATGCAAGAGACCCAGTACTTC. Protein sequence: CASRRWLAGIMQETQYF.

This clonotype was recorded at least ten times. The rearrangement uses TRBV12-3 or TRBV12-4 and TRBJ1-1; D perhaps matches TRBD1 (5 bases). Trimming removed 3 bases from V and 4 bases from J, with 12 bases in between. CDR3 length equals 14 residues. CDR3 DNA: TGTGCCAGCAGTTTCTCCACGGGGGGCACTGAAGCTTTCTTT. Protein: CASSFSTGGTEAFF.

The table lists this clonotype with a few counts. The chain uses TRBV5-1 and TRBJ1-2, with TRBD1 matching over 11 bases. This CDR3 spans 13 amino acids. CDR1 is SGHRS, CDR2 YFSETQ, per germline. With 4 bases clipped from V and 6 bases from J, the junction kept 2 bases outside the gene matches. The DNA of the CDR3 is TGCGCCAGCAGCGGGACAGGGGGAAATGGCTACACCTTC. Translating it yields CASSGTGGNGYTF.

This clonotype was seen many times. V usage is TRBV7-9 and J usage is TRBJ2-2; no clear D gene. Trimming cost V 5 bases and J 4 bases, with 8 bases left between them. Germline CDR1 and CDR2: SEHNR and FQNEAQ (reference sequence). CDR3 length equals 13 residues. The CDR3 DNA reads as TGTGCCAGCAGCACGCCTGGCACCGGGGAGCTGTTTTTT. This codes for CASSTPGTGELFF.

Only a few counts were recorded for this clonotype. V and J are TRBV12-3 or TRBV12-4 and TRBJ1-5; 7 bases agree with TRBD1. The CDR3 consists of 15 residues. V lost 4 bases and J lost 2; bases outside the gene matches: 5. The CDR3, as DNA: TGTGCCAGCAGTTCAGGGGGGCTTGGCAATCAGCCCCAGCATTTT. Amino acid sequence: CASSSGGLGNQPQHF.

The chain employs TRBV10-3 and TRBJ2-1; 11 positions agree with TRBD2. J gave up 5 bases and V 7 bases, and 4 bases lay outside the gene matches. CDR1 is ENHRY and CDR2 is SYGVKD in the germline V gene. CDR3 size: 14 residues. DNA of the CDR3: TGTGCCATCACGGGGGGACTAGCGGACAATGAGCAGTTCTTC. Translation gives CAITGGLADNEQFF.

There are a few counts of this clonotype. The chain employs TRBV5-1 and TRBJ2-3; 7 bases are shared with TRBD2. After removal of 7 bases from V and 6 bases from J, the junction contained 11 bases not matched to a gene. CDR1 and CDR2 (germline): SGHRS, YFSETQ. The CDR3 consists of 14 residues. The CDR3 sequence is CASRTSVPGDTQYF. The CDR3 DNA reads TGCGCCAGCCGTACTAGCGTCCCTGGGGATACGCAGTATTTT.

This clonotype was picked up many times. The genes are TRBV7-6 and TRBJ1-3; D gene ambiguous. The CDR3 runs to 14 residues. Trimming took 0 bases from V and 2 from J, leaving 5 bases between them. Germline V gives CDR1 SGHVS, CDR2 FNYEAQ. The CDR3 DNA sequence: TGTGCCAGCAGCTTAGCCGGGACTGGAAACACCATATATTTT. It translates to CASSLAGTGNTIYF.